These 13 T cell receptor beta chains share one sample of origin, sequenced in a study of radiotherapy plus CTLA-4 blockade in lung cancer. Assay: immunoSEQ multiplex PCR; the TCRdb copy retains only in-frame clones and omits some. The profile shows 83,000 or so clones, around 83% of them singletons. This sample comprised peripheral blood, obtained from a patient treated with radiotherapy plus ipilimumab. These receptors originate from a human donor with non-small cell lung cancer who had stable disease on radiotherapy plus ipilimumab.

This CDR3 is CASSERTGPRNGELFF. The CDR3 bases are TGCGCCAGCAGTGAGCGGACGGGGCCGCGGAACGGGGAGCTGTTTTTT. The genes are TRBV10-1 and TRBJ2-2; D is tentatively TRBD1 or TRBD2 (5 bases each). Germline V gene lookup returns CDR1 WNHNN and CDR2 SYGVQD (reference sequence). The CDR3 is 16 amino acids. V lost 2 bases and J lost 7, with 17 bases in between.

The chain employs TRBV28 and TRBJ2-7, with 9 bases identical to TRBD2. From germline, CDR1 is MDHEN and CDR2 SYDVKM. The CDR3 consists of 16 residues. Trimming cost V 5 bases and J 1 base; bases outside gene matches: 9. CDR3 nucleotide sequence: TGTGCCAGCAGTCTCCTCCGGACTAGCGTTTCCTACGAGCAGTACTTC. It codes for CASSLLRTSVSYEQYF.

There are a few counts of this clone. The gene calls are TRBV18 and TRBJ1-4; D unresolved. The CDR3 loop spans 17 amino acids. Trimming stripped 7 bases from V and 0 bases from J, with 18 bases between. Germline CDR1 reads KGHSH; CDR2 reads LQKENI. The CDR3 protein is CASFTTWEASTNEKLFF. The CDR3 nucleotides read TGTGCCAGCTTCACCACCTGGGAGGCGTCAACTAATGAAAAACTGTTTTTT.

V and J are TRBV19 and TRBJ1-5, with D perhaps matching TRBD1 (6 bases). Germline assignment: CDR1 LNHDA and CDR2 SQIVND (reference sequence). V was trimmed by 4 bases and J by 8 bases, leaving 15 bases between them. The CDR3 is 14 amino acids. The CDR3 sequence is CASSTQGNIEPQHF. The DNA of the CDR3 is TGTGCCAGTAGTACACAGGGAAATATAGAGCCCCAGCATTTT.

The chain recombines TRBV6-1 with TRBJ2-7, with 8 nucleotides matching TRBD1. Germline CDR1 MNHNS, CDR2 SASEGT. This CDR3 has 13 residues. Losses at the gene ends were 5 bases for V and 7 bases for J; bases not matched to a gene: 7. CDR3 region: CASSSDRGWEQYF. For the CDR3, the DNA is TGTGCCAGCAGTTCCGACAGGGGTTGGGAGCAGTACTTC.

CDR3: CASSYATTAGYTF. CDR3 sequence (DNA): TGTGCCAGCAGTTACGCTACAACTGCTGGCTACACCTTC. This rearrangement joins TRBV6-5 to TRBJ1-2, with D uncertain. The length of the CDR3 is 13 residues. Germline V CDR1 and CDR2: MNHEY, SVGAGI. V was pared by 2 bases and J by 7 bases, with 11 bases between.

CDR3 residues: CASSQGGGTGTQQQYF. In DNA, the CDR3 is TGTGCCAGCAGCCAAGGGGGGGGGACAGGGACCCAGCAGCAGTACTTC. The rearrangement uses TRBV4-2 and TRBJ2-7; 9 nucleotides match TRBD1. The CDR3 has 16 residues. V shed 1 base and J 8 bases; nucleotides not matched to a gene: 12. Germline V CDR1 and CDR2: LGHNA, YNFKEQ.

The chain joins TRBV7-6 to TRBJ2-7; TRBD2 agrees at 7 bases. Germline CDR1 is SGHVS and CDR2 is FNYEAQ. The junction had 7 bases not matched to a gene; V was cut back by 5 bases and J by 0 bases. CDR3 size: 15 residues. The CDR3 DNA is TGTGCCAGCAGCCCCGGGACTATAAACTCCTACGAGCAGTACTTC. Translated: CASSPGTINSYEQYF.

In DNA, the CDR3 is TGTGCCAGCAGGAGGACAGGAGAATATAATTCACCCCTCCACTTT. This sequence encodes CASRRTGEYNSPLHF. This rearrangement joins TRBV6-1 to TRBJ1-6; 7 bases fit TRBD1. Germline V gene data show CDR1 as MNHNS and CDR2 as SASEGT. V trimming: 6 bases; J trimming: 4 bases; junction bases outside the gene matches: 6. This CDR3 has 15 amino acids.

The chain links TRBV19 to TRBJ2-2, with D possibly called TRBD1 or TRBD2 (5 bases each). Trimming took 6 bases from V and 1 from J, leaving 12 bases between them. The CDR3 is 15 amino acids. Germline CDR1 is LNHDA and CDR2 is SQIVND (reference sequence). The DNA of the CDR3 is TGTGCCAGTAGAAGGGACGGCGAGAACACCGGGGAGCTGTTTTTT. Amino acids: CASRRDGENTGELFF.

The chain is built from TRBV19 and TRBJ2-7, with TRBD1 identical over 9 bases. Germline CDR1 and CDR2: LNHDA and SQIVND (reference sequence). CDR3 length equals 12 residues. Losses at the gene ends were 8 bases for V and 7 bases for J; bases not matched to a gene: 6. The CDR3 protein is CASGTGGGEQYF. The CDR3 coding sequence is TGTGCCAGTGGCACAGGGGGCGGTGAGCAGTACTTC.

This clone is a singleton in its sample. V gene TRBV10-2 combines with J gene TRBJ2-2; TRBD1 might be the D (6 bases). Germline CDR1 WSHSY, CDR2 SAAADI. CDR3 size: 12 residues. The ends were cut back, 10 bases at V and 4 bases at J, with 10 bases in the middle. DNA for the CDR3: TGCGCCACTCGACAGGTCACCGGGGAGCTGTTTTTT. It encodes CATRQVTGELFF.

The chain recombines TRBV15 with TRBJ1-1; possible D gene TRBD1, 6 bases. Trimming removed 8 bases from V and 2 bases from J, with 12 bases in between. CDR1 is LNHNV and CDR2 is YYDKDF in the germline V gene (reference sequence). There are 13 residues in the CDR3. CDR3 sequence reads: CATCDRRNTEAFF. DNA for the CDR3: TGTGCCACCTGTGACAGGAGAAACACTGAAGCTTTCTTT.